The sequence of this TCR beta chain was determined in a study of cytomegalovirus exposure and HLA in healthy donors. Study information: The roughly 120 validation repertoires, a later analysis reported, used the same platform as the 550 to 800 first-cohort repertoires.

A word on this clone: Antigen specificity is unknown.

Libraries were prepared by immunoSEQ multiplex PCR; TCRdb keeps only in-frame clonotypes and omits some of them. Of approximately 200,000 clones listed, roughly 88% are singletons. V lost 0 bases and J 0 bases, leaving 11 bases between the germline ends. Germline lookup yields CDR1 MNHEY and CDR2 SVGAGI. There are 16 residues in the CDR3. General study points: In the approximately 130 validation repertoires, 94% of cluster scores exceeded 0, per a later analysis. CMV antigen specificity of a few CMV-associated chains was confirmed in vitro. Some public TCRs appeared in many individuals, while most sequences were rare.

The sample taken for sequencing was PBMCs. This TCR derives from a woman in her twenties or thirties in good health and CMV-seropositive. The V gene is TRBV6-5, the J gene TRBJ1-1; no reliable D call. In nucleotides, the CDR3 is TGTGCCAGCAGTTACTCCCGGCCCGGGGTGAACACTGAAGCTTTCTTT. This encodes CASSYSRPGVNTEAFF.